What follows are 17 T cell receptor beta chains derived from one specimen sequenced in a study of blood T cell repertoires in COVID-19. The protocol was immunoSEQ multiplex PCR, while the TCRdb copy is restricted to in-frame clones and leaves out a portion. The data contain 200,000 to 250,000 clones, about 85% of them singletons. The sample comprised peripheral blood. The receptors derive from a woman of 80 years or more with active or convalescent COVID-19.

The gene calls are TRBV3-1 (or the pseudogene TRBV3-2) and TRBJ2-7; D gene ambiguous. Germline V CDR1 and CDR2: LGHDT, YNNKEL (reference sequence). The CDR3 loop spans 12 amino acids. Between the trimmed V and J ends, which lost 0 bases and 7 bases, there was a span of 7 bases. The chain's CDR3 is CASSQDKREQYF. The CDR3 nucleotides are TGTGCCAGCAGCCAAGATAAACGGGAGCAGTACTTC.

This rearrangement joins TRBV7-9 to TRBJ1-5; D unclear. Trimming removed 3 bases at V and 1 base at J, with 7 bases between. This CDR3 has 14 residues. The germline V gene encodes CDR1 SEHNR and CDR2 FQNEAQ (reference sequence). This CDR3 reads CASSLTGSNQPQHF. The CDR3 DNA reads TGTGCCAGCAGCTTGACCGGGAGCAATCAGCCCCAGCATTTT.

V gene TRBV4-2 combines with J gene TRBJ2-7; tentatively, D is TRBD2 (5 bases). Per germline, CDR1 LGHNA and CDR2 YNFKEQ. The CDR3 loop spans 18 amino acids. V gave up 1 base and J gave up 1 base, with 20 bases separating them. In DNA form, the CDR3 reads TGTGCCAGCAGCCAAGGGCCCATAGGGTCGAGCGGATCCTACGAGCAGTACTTC. Its protein is CASSQGPIGSSGSYEQYF.

This chain connects TRBV11-3 to TRBJ1-4; 9 bases match TRBD1. CDR1 SGHNT and CDR2 YENEEA come from the germline V gene. The CDR3 runs 15 residues. The J segment lost 8 bases and the V segment lost 5 bases, leaving 9 bases of the junction unmatched. CDR3 DNA: TGTGCCAGCAGCAGCACGACAGGGGGTGCAGAAAAACTGTTTTTT. It encodes CASSSTTGGAEKLFF.

The CDR3 is CAITDSNYGTEAFF. CDR3 DNA: TGTGCCATCACGGACTCAAACTATGGCACTGAAGCTTTCTTT. The chain employs TRBV10-3 and TRBJ1-1; D is unresolved. The CDR3 contains 14 residues. The germline V gene has CDR1 ENHRY and CDR2 SYGVKD. The ends were cut back, 7 bases at V and 4 bases at J, with 16 bases in the middle.

The rearrangement uses TRBV28 and TRBJ1-4, with a tentative D call TRBD1 (6 bases). Germline V gene data show CDR1 as MDHEN and CDR2 as SYDVKM. This CDR3 spans 15 amino acids. V was clipped by 4 bases and J by 4 bases, with 13 bases between them. CDR3 DNA: TGTGCCAGCAGTTCCAGGGGTTTCAATAATGAAAAACTGTTTTTT. This translates into CASSSRGFNNEKLFF. Supplemented by reference TRBV28 and TRBJ1-4, the full variable domain reads DVKVTQSSRYLVKRTGEKVFLECVQDMDHENMFWYRQDPGLGLRLIYFSYDVKMKEKGDIPEGYSVSREKKERFSLILESASTNQTSMYLCASSSRGFNNEKLFFGSGTQLSVL.

This sequence joins TRBV19 and TRBJ1-1; 10 nucleotides line up with TRBD1. Per the germline V gene, CDR1 is LNHDA and CDR2 is SQIVND (reference sequence). J gave up 2 bases and V 6 bases, and 3 bases lay outside the gene matches. The CDR3 runs 14 residues. As DNA, the CDR3 is TGTGCCAGTAGGGGACAGGGGATAAACACTGAAGCTTTCTTT. Amino acid sequence: CASRGQGINTEAFF.

The V and J genes are TRBV19 and TRBJ2-1; D remains unclear. Deletions cut 9 bases from V and 3 bases from J, with 12 bases between. The V gene's germline CDR1 is LNHDA and CDR2 SQIVND (reference sequence). The CDR3 is 13 residues long. Here the CDR3 DNA reads TGTGCCAGCGCAAGAAAGCTCTACAATGAGCAGTTCTTC. Translating gives CASARKLYNEQFF. Variable domain in full (rest from reference TRBV19 and TRBJ2-1): DGGITQSPKYLFRKEGQNVTLSCEQNLNHDAMYWYRQDPGQGLRLIYYSQIVNDFQKGDIAEGYSVSREKKESFPLTVTSAQKNPTAFYLCASARKLYNEQFFGPGTRLTVL.

This clone appeared a few times. The chain links TRBV6-4 to TRBJ2-3; 10 bases agree with TRBD2. This CDR3 has 17 residues. Trimming cost V 0 bases and J 2 bases; bases outside gene matches: 5. Germline CDR1 reads MRHNA; CDR2 reads SNTAGT. The chain's CDR3 is CASSDSGAGGDTDTQYF. The CDR3 bases are TGTGCCAGCAGTGACTCGGGAGCGGGAGGGGACACAGATACGCAGTATTTT.

The gene calls are TRBV11-2 and TRBJ2-5; TRBD1 agrees at 7 bases. The CDR3 contains 16 residues. Germline CDR1 is SGHAT and CDR2 is FQNNGV. V was pared by 5 bases and J by 1 base, with 10 bases of the junction left unmatched. The CDR3 sequence: CASSVQQGIPQETQYF. The CDR3 DNA reads TGTGCCAGCAGCGTCCAACAGGGGATACCCCAAGAGACCCAGTACTTC.

The J gene is TRBJ2-2, the V gene TRBV3-1 (or the pseudogene TRBV3-2); the match to TRBD1 covers 7 bases. With V trimmed by 1 base and J by 6 bases, 2 bases remained unmatched. Germline V gene lookup returns CDR1 LGHDT and CDR2 YNNKEL (reference sequence). The CDR3 length is 14 residues. CDR3 nucleotide sequence: TGTGCCAGCAGCCAAGCAGGGGGATCCGGGGAGCTGTTTTTT. This gives the protein CASSQAGGSGELFF.

The rearrangement joins TRBV2 to TRBJ2-1; tentatively, D is TRBD2 (5 bases). The V end lost 7 bases, the J end lost 9 bases, and 22 bases lay between the germline ends. Germline loops: CDR1 SNHLY, CDR2 FYNNEI. The CDR3 runs 15 residues. CDR3 protein: CASTQLVTPNGEQFF. The CDR3 coding sequence is TGTGCCAGCACCCAACTAGTGACCCCTAACGGTGAGCAGTTCTTC.

The chain has TRBV5-4 and TRBJ1-4, with TRBD1 identical over 11 bases. CDR1 and CDR2 (germline): SGHNT, YYREEE (reference sequence). The CDR3 runs to 16 residues. The trim removed 7 bases at V and 2 bases at J, leaving 7 bases unmatched. As DNA, the CDR3 is TGTGCCAGCGGGACAGGGGGATCAATTACTAATGAAAAACTGTTTTTT. Protein sequence: CASGTGGSITNEKLFF. The full variable domain, in which reference TRBV5-4 and TRBJ1-4 provide the parts outside the CDR3, is ETGVTQSPTHLIKTRGQQVTLRCSSQSGHNTVSWYQQALGQGPQFIFQYYREEENGRGNFPPRFSGLQFPNYSSELNVNALELDDSALYLCASGTGGSITNEKLFFGSGTQLSVL.

The gene calls are TRBV4-1 and TRBJ1-4; TRBD1 matches at 11 bases. The CDR3 length is 16 residues. V was clipped by 0 bases and J by 7 bases; unmatched bases: 4. Germline V gene data show CDR1 as MGHRA and CDR2 as YSYEKL. This CDR3 reads CASSQDLGTGGEKLFF. CDR3 sequence (DNA): TGCGCCAGCAGCCAAGATCTTGGGACAGGGGGTGAAAAACTGTTTTTT.

The chain links TRBV5-1 to TRBJ1-5; TRBD1 matches at 9 bases. CDR1 SGHRS and CDR2 YFSETQ come from the germline V gene. The V and J ends lost 0 bases and 7 bases, in that order; junction bases with no gene match: 5. The CDR3 is 15 residues long. CDR3: CASSLEGQGGQPQHF. The CDR3 region has the DNA TGCGCCAGCAGCTTGGAGGGACAGGGTGGCCAGCCCCAGCATTTT.

The chain is built from TRBV7-9 and TRBJ2-7; 11 nucleotides agree with TRBD1. The CDR3 sequence is 15 residues long. CDR1 and CDR2 from the germline V gene are SEHNR and FQNEAQ (reference sequence). V dropped 6 bases and J dropped 7; count of bases not matched to a gene: 11. This CDR3 reads CASSQRTGGREEQYF. The CDR3 DNA is TGTGCCAGCAGTCAACGGACAGGGGGCCGGGAAGAGCAGTACTTC.

This clone was found once. CDR3 sequence (DNA): TGTGCCAGCAGTGAAAGGGGAGGGGGTAACTATGGCTACACCTTC. Protein: CASSERGGGNYGYTF. The chain recombines TRBV2 with TRBJ1-2; D might be TRBD1 (6 bases). CDR3 length: 15 amino acids. V was trimmed by 2 bases and J by 1 base, leaving 11 bases between them. CDR1 is SNHLY, CDR2 FYNNEI, per germline.